The clone carrying this T cell receptor (beta chain) was counted a few times. Its target is unknown. Within the sample, other DNA sequences also encode this same CDR3. The V gene end was trimmed by 9 bases and the J gene end by 2 bases; junction bases not matched to a gene: 4. The CDR3 covers 13 residues. Germline lookup yields CDR1 MNHNS and CDR2 SASEGT. The record originates from a study of coeliac disease. Turning to the study itself: Coeliac patients had active, refractory type I, or gluten-free-diet-controlled disease. Study-wide findings and caveats: In active celiac disease, intraepithelial and lamina propria TRB and TRG repertoires were less clonal than controls.

Profiled with immunoSEQ multiplex PCR; TCRdb holds only in-frame clones, not every one. Among 6,500 to 8,000 clones, around 60% were seen once, and the ten largest hold about 7%. Sequences were obtained from lamina propria lymphocytes from the gut. The gene calls are TRBV6-1 and TRBJ2-7; 10 nucleotides match TRBD1. This sequence originates from a man in his forties or fifties with active celiac disease. The CDR3 is CASGGQGAYEQYF. CDR3 nucleotides: TGTGCCAGTGGTGGACAGGGGGCCTACGAGCAGTACTTC.